Below, 20 T cell receptor beta chains from the same sample are listed, as sequenced in a study of shared clonotypes between healthy human individuals. The data were produced by immunoSEQ multiplex PCR, yet TCRdb's version contains in-frame clones alone and is incomplete. The repertoire holds approximately 2.1 million clones, with more than 80% as singletons. The sample taken for sequencing was naive CD4+ T cells from PBMCs. Subset given: CD45RA+ positively selected. These receptors all stem from a man younger than 35 in good health. Some clones in this sample may be carry-over from other donors' samples.

This sequence joins TRBV28 and TRBJ1-5, with a tentative D call TRBD1 (5 bases). Trimming cost V 7 bases and J 0 bases, with 13 bases left between them. In germline, CDR1 is MDHEN, CDR2 SYDVKM. The CDR3 consists of 15 residues. Here the CDR3 DNA reads TGTGCCAGCACCACTTGGGGGTTTAGCAATCAGCCCCAGCATTTT. Its translation is CASTTWGFSNQPQHF.

This clone has a handful of counts. This chain joins TRBV30 and TRBJ1-5; unclear D gene. The CDR3 has 13 amino acids. Trimming took off 1 base at V and 7 bases at J, with 11 bases between the two ends. Germline-derived CDR1 and CDR2 are GTSNPN and SVGIG (reference sequence). The CDR3 bases are TGTGCCTGGAGTGCTGGAATGGGCCAGCCCCAGCATTTT. Protein sequence: CAWSAGMGQPQHF. Complete variable domain (other parts from reference TRBV30 and TRBJ1-5): SQTIHQWPATLVQPVGSPLSLECTVEGTSNPNLYWYRQAAGRGLQLLFYSVGIGQISSEVPQNLSASRPQDRQFILSSKKLLLSDSGFYLCAWSAGMGQPQHFGDGTRLSIL.

The chain is built from TRBV29-1 and TRBJ2-7; possibly TRBD2 for D (6 bases). CDR1 is SQVTM, CDR2 ANQGSEA, per germline. Trimming stripped 4 bases from V and 3 bases from J, with 13 bases between. The CDR3 contains 13 residues. The CDR3 DNA sequence: TGCAGCGTTGCCGCCCGGACTAACTACGAGCAGTACTTC. This encodes CSVAARTNYEQYF.

The rearrangement uses TRBV11-2 and TRBJ1-1; tentative D call: TRBD1 (5 bases). V gave up 4 bases and J gave up 7 bases, with 10 bases separating them. There are 12 residues in the CDR3. Germline V lookup: CDR1 SGHAT, CDR2 FQNNGV. The CDR3 is CASSSRDGEAFF. CDR3 DNA sequence: TGTGCCAGCAGCTCCCGGGACGGTGAAGCTTTCTTT.

The V call is TRBV29-1, the J call TRBJ2-7, with TRBD1 matching over 8 bases. CDR3 length: 14 residues. Losses at the gene ends were 2 bases for V and 1 base for J; bases not matched to a gene: 4. CDR1 and CDR2 from the germline V gene are SQVTM and ANQGSEA. CDR3 coding DNA: TGCAGCGTTGAACGAGGACAGGGTTCCTACGAGCAGTACTTC. Protein sequence: CSVERGQGSYEQYF.

J is TRBJ1-3 and V is TRBV2; D gene unclear. The germline gives CDR1 SNHLY, CDR2 FYNNEI. Trimming removed 8 bases at V and 4 bases at J, with 12 bases between. CDR3 size: 13 residues. DNA of the CDR3: TGTGCCAGCGGTCAGCGTGGGGGAAACACCATATATTTT. This gives the protein CASGQRGGNTIYF.

This chain uses TRBV2 with TRBJ1-2, with D hard to call. V was pared by 6 bases and J by 4 bases, with 9 bases between. The CDR3 is 12 amino acids. The V gene's germline CDR1 is SNHLY and CDR2 FYNNEI. CDR3 loop: CASRADFYGYTF. CDR3 nucleotide sequence: TGTGCCAGCAGGGCAGACTTCTATGGCTACACCTTC.

This clone was observed a single time. The chain recombines TRBV7-8 with TRBJ2-3, with 12 bases aligning to TRBD2. The V gene's germline CDR1 is SGHVS and CDR2 FQNEAQ. After removal of 0 bases from V and 5 bases from J, the junction contained 6 bases not matched to a gene. This CDR3 comprises 17 residues. The CDR3: CASSLARLAGDRDTQYF. CDR3 coding DNA: TGTGCCAGCAGCTTAGCTAGACTAGCGGGAGATCGAGATACGCAGTATTTT.

The J gene is TRBJ1-2, the V gene TRBV28; D not certain. The CDR3 is made up of 14 amino acids. With 5 bases removed from V and 8 bases from J, the gap between germline ends came to 18 bases. Germline V gives CDR1 MDHEN, CDR2 SYDVKM. In DNA form, the CDR3 reads TGTGCCAGCAGTCCAAGGGCGTCGGCCCTGGGCTACACCTTC. This gives the protein CASSPRASALGYTF.

The CDR3 DNA reads TGTGCCAGCACCCCGGACAGGGAGTATAGCAATCAGCCCCAGCATTTT. Translated, it gives CASTPDREYSNQPQHF. The chain uses TRBV19 and TRBJ1-5, with TRBD1 identical over 8 bases. CDR1 is LNHDA, CDR2 SQIVND, per germline (reference sequence). V lost 9 bases to trimming and J lost 0 bases; unmatched junction nucleotides: 10. This CDR3 spans 16 amino acids.

Worth noting for this clone: The same CDR3 also results from other DNA sequences found in this sample. The rearrangement links TRBV5-1 to TRBJ2-6, with a weak D call TRBD1 (6 bases). This CDR3 has 16 residues. Looked up from germline, CDR1 is SGHRS and CDR2 is YFSETQ. With 2 bases removed from V and 1 base from J, the gap between germline ends came to 10 bases. CDR3 amino acids: CASSLQTGSGANVLTF. CDR3 nucleotide sequence: TGCGCCAGCAGCTTACAAACAGGGTCTGGGGCCAACGTCCTGACTTTC.

The chain joins TRBV6-5 to TRBJ1-1; TRBD1 agrees at 7 bases. CDR1 and CDR2 (germline): MNHEY, SVGAGI. The CDR3 contains 14 residues. V trimming: 2 bases; J trimming: 4 bases; junction bases outside the gene matches: 4. CDR3 DNA: TGTGCCAGCAGTTACAGAGACAGGGCCACTGAAGCTTTCTTT. It translates to CASSYRDRATEAFF.

This chain joins TRBV29-1 and TRBJ1-2, with no clear D. Trimming took 1 base from V and 2 from J, leaving 5 bases between them. CDR1 SQVTM and CDR2 ANQGSEA come from the germline V gene. The CDR3 has 12 residues. CDR3 amino acids: CSVEVQNYGYTF. In DNA, the CDR3 is TGCAGCGTTGAAGTTCAGAACTATGGCTACACCTTC.

V is TRBV11-3 and J is TRBJ2-3; possible D gene TRBD2, 6 bases. V was clipped by 5 bases and J by 1 base, with 25 bases between them. Per germline, CDR1 SGHNT and CDR2 YENEEA. The CDR3 is made up of 19 amino acids. The CDR3 loop is CASSTPERRDSEGTDTQYF. DNA for the CDR3: TGTGCCAGCAGCACACCAGAGCGACGGGACTCCGAGGGCACAGATACGCAGTATTTT.

CDR3 in DNA: TGCGCCAGCAGCTTTCTCCTTCCACGAGAAGAGAATGAAAAACTGTTTTTT. It yields the protein CASSFLLPREENEKLFF. The chain combines TRBV5-1 with TRBJ1-4; no firm D call. The CDR3 length is 17 residues. Trimming shortened V by 2 bases and J by 5 bases, and 19 bases separated the two germline ends. Germline assignment: CDR1 SGHRS and CDR2 YFSETQ.

The chain joins TRBV9 to TRBJ1-1; D may be TRBD1 (5 bases). CDR3 length: 17 amino acids. CDR1 and CDR2 from the germline V gene are SGDLS and YYNGEE. V was pared by 0 bases and J by 5 bases, with 20 bases between. The CDR3 DNA is TGTGCCAGCAGCGTAGTGGGGGACCGGGCCCCAGGAACTGAAGCTTTCTTT. Encoded protein: CASSVVGDRAPGTEAFF.

The chain uses TRBV6-4 and TRBJ2-3; 12 bases align to TRBD2. The germline V gene has CDR1 MRHNA and CDR2 SNTAGT. Trimming cost V 5 bases and J 3 bases; bases outside gene matches: 6. The length of the CDR3 is 16 residues. The CDR3 sequence: CASSSLAGGGTDTQYF. DNA for the CDR3: TGTGCCAGCAGTTCACTAGCGGGAGGTGGAACAGATACGCAGTATTTT.

Comment on this clone: Since a much larger clone is just one base distant, this may be a read error. Other DNA sequences from this sample encode an identical CDR3 as well. This chain connects TRBV2 to TRBJ1-1, with TRBD1 matching over 7 bases. CDR1 SNHLY and CDR2 FYNNEI come from the germline V gene. V lost 5 bases to trimming and J lost 1 base; unmatched junction nucleotides: 1. This CDR3 contains 13 residues. The CDR3: CASSRQGNTEAFF. CDR3 sequence (DNA): TGTGCCAGCAGTAGACAGGGGAACACTGAAGCTTTCTTT.

The V gene is TRBV25-1, the J gene TRBJ1-3; tentative D call: TRBD1 (6 bases). CDR1 is MGHDK and CDR2 is SYGVNS in the germline V gene. Trimming took off 6 bases at V and 0 bases at J, with 9 bases between the two ends. The CDR3 sequence is 14 residues long. The CDR3 loop is CASRGGDSGNTIYF. The DNA of the CDR3 is TGTGCCAGCAGGGGGGGCGACTCTGGAAACACCATATATTTT.

This clone appeared a single time. The chain employs TRBV29-1 and TRBJ1-1; 10 bases line up with TRBD1. V was clipped by 7 bases and J by 7 bases; unmatched bases: 9. The CDR3 totals 13 residues. Germline V gene data show CDR1 as SQVTM and CDR2 as ANQGSEA. The CDR3 loop is CSGGTGASIEAFF. CDR3 bases: TGCAGCGGGGGGACAGGGGCGTCGATTGAAGCTTTCTTT.